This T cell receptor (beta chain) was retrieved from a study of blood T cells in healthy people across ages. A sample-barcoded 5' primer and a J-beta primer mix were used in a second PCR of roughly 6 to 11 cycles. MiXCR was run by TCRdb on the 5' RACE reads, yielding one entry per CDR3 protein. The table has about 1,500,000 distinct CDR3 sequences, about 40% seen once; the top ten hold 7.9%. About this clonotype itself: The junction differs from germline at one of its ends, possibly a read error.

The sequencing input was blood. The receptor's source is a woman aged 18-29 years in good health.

The CDR3, as DNA: TGTGCCAGCGGAGCCACGGGACGAGAAGAGACCCGGTACTTC. Its translation: CASGATGREETRYF. The V call is TRBV12-3 or TRBV12-4, the J call TRBJ2-5; D possibly uses TRBD1 or TRBD2 (5 bases each). This CDR3 has 14 amino acids.